These 25 T cell receptor beta chains share one sample of origin, sequenced in a study of blood T cell repertoires in COVID-19. TCRdb's copy holds only in-frame clones and misses some; the assay was immunoSEQ multiplex PCR. The sample lists about 160,000 clones; 84% were seen once. Sequencing was carried out using PBMCs or T cells enriched from blood (not recorded which). The source of these receptors is a woman aged 45-65 years who had recovered from COVID-19.

The chain employs TRBV28 and TRBJ2-7; tentatively, D is TRBD2 (6 bases). Germline V gives CDR1 MDHEN, CDR2 SYDVKM. The CDR3 loop spans 16 amino acids. Trimming took 6 bases from V and 7 from J, leaving 25 bases between them. The CDR3 is CASSLGTGPRRGEQYF. CDR3 DNA sequence: TGTGCCAGCAGCCTCGGCACCGGGCCTCGGAGGGGAGAGCAGTACTTC. Based on the CDR3 plus reference TRBV28 and TRBJ2-7, the full variable domain is DVKVTQSSRYLVKRTGEKVFLECVQDMDHENMFWYRQDPGLGLRLIYFSYDVKMKEKGDIPEGYSVSREKKERFSLILESASTNQTSMYLCASSLGTGPRRGEQYFGPGTRLTVT.

The genes are TRBV11-2 and TRBJ1-2; D unresolved. Germline CDR1 SGHAT, CDR2 FQNNGV. The V gene lost 2 bases and the J gene lost 8 bases, with 21 bases spanning the gap. CDR3 length: 16 amino acids. CDR3 in amino acids: CASSLNPTPSSGGYTF. Here the CDR3 DNA reads TGTGCCAGCAGCTTAAACCCGACTCCTTCATCGGGGGGCTACACCTTC.

CDR3 in amino acids: CASSLSVGLYNSPLHF. CDR3 nucleotides: TGTGCCAGCAGCCTGTCGGTGGGCCTGTATAATTCACCCCTCCACTTT. V and J are TRBV27 and TRBJ1-6; D is unclear. V lost 6 bases and J 4 bases, leaving 16 bases between the germline ends. CDR3 size: 16 residues. CDR1 is MNHEY and CDR2 is SMNVEV in the germline V gene (reference sequence).

The gene calls are TRBV4-3 and TRBJ2-2, with D maybe TRBD1 (7 bases). Looked up from germline, CDR1 is LGHNA and CDR2 is YSLEER. This CDR3 contains 16 residues. V lost 4 bases and J 1 base, leaving 13 bases between the germline ends. CDR3 nucleotides: TGCGCCAGCAGCCCAGGGGGGAATAGGAACACCGGGGAGCTGTTTTTT. This codes for CASSPGGNRNTGELFF.

The rearrangement links TRBV2 to TRBJ2-7, with D possibly TRBD2 on 5 matching bases. The length of the CDR3 is 15 residues. Trimming removed 4 bases at V and 0 bases at J, with 13 bases between. The germline V gene has CDR1 SNHLY and CDR2 FYNNEI. The CDR3 is CASSGKRHSSYEQYF. As DNA, the CDR3 is TGTGCCAGCAGTGGGAAGCGGCATAGCTCCTACGAGCAGTACTTC.

V is TRBV28 and J is TRBJ2-3; D might be TRBD1 (5 bases). There are 15 residues in the CDR3. Germline V gene data show CDR1 as MDHEN and CDR2 as SYDVKM. The ends were cut back, 6 bases at V and 1 base at J, with 14 bases in the middle. The CDR3 here is CASRKPGPGTDTQYF. The CDR3, as DNA: TGTGCCAGCAGGAAACCAGGGCCCGGCACAGATACGCAGTATTTT.

The genes are TRBV2 and TRBJ2-1; the D gene is possibly TRBD2 (6 bases). V was shortened by 2 bases and J by 8 bases, with 16 bases between the two germline ends. Germline assignment: CDR1 SNHLY and CDR2 FYNNEI. The CDR3 has 15 residues. The CDR3 reads CASSEMGGANHEQFF. CDR3 nucleotide sequence: TGTGCCAGCAGTGAAATGGGGGGAGCAAATCATGAGCAGTTCTTC.

This chain joins TRBV14 and TRBJ2-1, with 7 bases matching TRBD1. Germline V gene lookup returns CDR1 SGHDN and CDR2 FVKESK. The J segment lost 5 bases and the V segment lost 4 bases, leaving 11 bases of the junction unmatched. The CDR3 totals 16 residues. The CDR3 sequence is CASSLYRGSNDNEQFF. The DNA of the CDR3 is TGTGCCAGCAGCCTCTACAGGGGATCAAATGACAATGAGCAGTTCTTC.

V gene TRBV6-5 combines with J gene TRBJ1-1, with unresolved D. With 4 bases removed from V and 8 bases from J, the gap between germline ends came to 23 bases. Germline CDR1 MNHEY, CDR2 SVGAGI. The CDR3 sequence is 16 residues long. This CDR3 reads CASSWVGISGFGEAFF. CDR3 nucleotide sequence: TGTGCCAGCAGTTGGGTCGGAATTTCCGGGTTTGGGGAAGCTTTCTTT.

The rearrangement joins TRBV19 to TRBJ1-2; 8 nucleotides agree with TRBD1. J lost 7 bases, V lost 6 bases, and 7 bases had no gene match. CDR1 and CDR2 from the germline V gene are LNHDA and SQIVND (reference sequence). The CDR3 has 13 amino acids. CDR3 nucleotide sequence: TGTGCCAGTAGAGGGACAGGACAGGGTGGCTACACCTTC. Translating it yields CASRGTGQGGYTF.

The chain is built from TRBV7-9 and TRBJ2-5; no definite D call. The CDR3 spans 16 residues. V was trimmed by 1 base and J by 5 bases, leaving 17 bases between them. Looked up from germline, CDR1 is SEHNR and CDR2 is FQNEAQ (reference sequence). The CDR3 coding sequence is TGTGCCAGCAGCTTAGGGCCCGGAACATTGGGCGAGACCCAGTACTTC. As protein: CASSLGPGTLGETQYF.

V usage is TRBV6-5 and J usage is TRBJ2-7; the match to TRBD2 covers 12 bases. The CDR3 length is 14 residues. Trimming removed 6 bases from V and 4 bases from J; junction bases left unmatched: 4. Germline assignment: CDR1 MNHEY and CDR2 SVGAGI. The CDR3 DNA follows: TGTGCCAGCAGAGGACTAGCGGGGAGTTACGAGCAGTACTTC. Its protein product is CASRGLAGSYEQYF.

This sequence joins TRBV19 and TRBJ1-5, with TRBD1 as a possible D gene (5 bases). The V end lost 3 bases, the J end lost 2 bases, and 14 bases lay between the germline ends. The CDR3 spans 16 residues. Germline CDR1 reads LNHDA; CDR2 reads SQIVND (reference sequence). The CDR3 spells CASSIPGGRGNQPQHF. The DNA for the CDR3 is TGTGCCAGTAGTATCCCCGGGGGGAGGGGCAATCAGCCCCAGCATTTT.

The chain is built from TRBV18 and TRBJ1-1; TRBD1 might be the D (6 bases). Germline V lookup: CDR1 KGHSH, CDR2 LQKENI. This CDR3 region has 15 residues. V was clipped by 3 bases and J by 4 bases, with 15 bases between them. CDR3 in DNA: TGTGCCAGCTCACCGGGGGGGGCTACTCCCACTGAAGCTTTCTTT. It is translated as CASSPGGATPTEAFF.

The chain is built from TRBV9 and TRBJ1-2, with 7 bases aligning to TRBD1. CDR3 size: 15 residues. J was trimmed by 3 bases and V by 3 bases; bases with no gene match: 8. CDR1 and CDR2 (germline): SGDLS, YYNGEE. The CDR3 bases are TGTGCCAGCAGCGACCGTTCTACAGGGGACTATGGCTACACCTTC. This codes for CASSDRSTGDYGYTF.

The CDR3 reads CASTSSGGATDTQYF. As DNA, the CDR3 is TGTGCCAGCACCTCTAGCGGGGGGGCCACAGATACGCAGTATTTT. The V call is TRBV21-1, the J call TRBJ2-3; TRBD2 is the table's D call, not checked against the DNA. TRBV21-1 corresponds to a pseudogene. This CDR3 comprises 15 residues.

The chain links TRBV7-3 to TRBJ2-2; the D gene is possibly TRBD1 (5 bases). V was clipped by 0 bases and J by 7 bases, with 9 bases between them. CDR3 size: 14 residues. From germline, CDR1 is SGHTA and CDR2 FQGTGA. CDR3 amino acids: CASSLTRTLGELFF. CDR3 bases: TGTGCCAGCAGCTTAACTCGGACACTCGGGGAGCTGTTTTTT.

The chain employs TRBV3-1 (or the pseudogene TRBV3-2) and TRBJ1-1, with TRBD1 identical over 11 bases. Trimming at V came to 4 bases and at J to 10 bases, leaving 5 bases not matched to a gene. CDR3 length: 13 residues. Germline CDR1 reads LGHDT; CDR2 reads YNNKEL (reference sequence). The CDR3 is CASSPGQGVVAFF. The CDR3 DNA is TGTGCCAGCAGCCCGGGACAGGGGGTGGTAGCTTTCTTT.

The chain has TRBV4-1 and TRBJ1-4; 9 bases align to TRBD1. The CDR3 length is 15 residues. Per the germline V gene, CDR1 is MGHRA and CDR2 is YSYEKL. The trim removed 4 bases at V and 5 bases at J, leaving 5 bases unmatched. CDR3 bases: TGCGCCAGCAGCCCCGCGGGACAGGGCAATGAAAAACTGTTTTTT. This codes for CASSPAGQGNEKLFF.

This clone was detected only a few times. The V and J genes are TRBV10-3 and TRBJ2-1; TRBD1 matches at 7 bases. The length of the CDR3 is 15 residues. J was trimmed by 5 bases and V by 0 bases; bases with no gene match: 4. CDR1 is ENHRY and CDR2 is SYGVKD in the germline V gene. CDR3 amino acids: CAISESEGANNEQFF. As DNA, the CDR3 is TGTGCCATCAGTGAGTCTGAGGGGGCGAACAATGAGCAGTTCTTC.

The rearrangement links TRBV28 to TRBJ1-2; 8 bases fit TRBD1. After removal of 1 base from V and 4 bases from J, the junction contained 2 bases not matched to a gene. The CDR3 length is 14 residues. Germline values: CDR1 MDHEN, CDR2 SYDVKM. The CDR3 reads CASSLLTGGYGYTF. The CDR3 nucleotides read TGTGCCAGCAGTTTATTAACAGGGGGCTATGGCTACACCTTC.

This clone turned up a few times. This chain uses TRBV5-6 with TRBJ2-1, with 7 bases lining up with TRBD2. The germline gives CDR1 SGHDT, CDR2 YYEEEE. The CDR3 consists of 15 residues. V was clipped by 4 bases and J by 1 base; unmatched bases: 5. The CDR3 here is CASSPWTSSYNEQFF. The CDR3 DNA reads TGTGCCAGCAGCCCATGGACTAGTTCCTACAATGAGCAGTTCTTC. Variable domain in full (rest from reference TRBV5-6 and TRBJ2-1): DAGVTQSPTHLIKTRGQQVTLRCSPKSGHDTVSWYQQALGQGPQFIFQYYEEEERQRGNFPDRFSGHQFPNYSSELNVNALLLGDSALYLCASSPWTSSYNEQFFGPGTRLTVL.

The chain uses TRBV7-3 and TRBJ2-7, with 9 bases matching TRBD2. Per germline, CDR1 SGHTA and CDR2 FQGTGA. The CDR3 is made up of 15 amino acids. Unmatched junction bases numbered 7, after V lost 5 bases and J lost 2 bases. CDR3 DNA: TGTGCCAGCAGCCCCTCTAGCGGGGATACCTACGAGCAGTACTTC. It translates to CASSPSSGDTYEQYF.

This clone was seen once. The chain employs TRBV7-2 and TRBJ2-7; 12 nucleotides agree with TRBD2. The CDR3 runs 16 residues. CDR1 and CDR2 (germline): SGHTA, FQGNSA. Trimming at V came to 5 bases and at J to 1 base, leaving 6 bases not matched to a gene. The CDR3 reads CASSVQLAGGSYEQYF. Here the CDR3 DNA reads TGTGCCAGCAGCGTCCAACTAGCGGGAGGTTCCTACGAGCAGTACTTC.

This chain links TRBV20-1 with TRBJ1-3, with unresolved D. CDR1 DFQATT and CDR2 SNEGSKA come from the germline V gene (reference sequence). The CDR3 has 11 residues. Trimming pared 1 base from V and 6 bases from J, leaving 4 bases between. The DNA of the CDR3 is TGCAGTGCTAGAGCCCTAAACACCATATATTTT. As protein: CSARALNTIYF.